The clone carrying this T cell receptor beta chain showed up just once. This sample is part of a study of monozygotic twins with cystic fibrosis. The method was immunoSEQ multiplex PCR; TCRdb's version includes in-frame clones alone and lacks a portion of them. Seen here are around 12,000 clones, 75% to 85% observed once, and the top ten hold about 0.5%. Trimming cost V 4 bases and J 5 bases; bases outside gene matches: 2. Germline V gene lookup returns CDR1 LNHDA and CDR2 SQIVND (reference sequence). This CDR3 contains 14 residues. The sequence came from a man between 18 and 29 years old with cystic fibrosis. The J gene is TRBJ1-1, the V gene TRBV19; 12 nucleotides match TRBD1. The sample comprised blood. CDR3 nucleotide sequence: TGTGCCAGTAGTAGGGACAGGGGGCGTACTGAAGCTTTCTTT. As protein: CASSRDRGRTEAFF. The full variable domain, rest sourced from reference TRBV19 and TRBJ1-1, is DGGITQSPKYLFRKEGQNVTLSCEQNLNHDAMYWYRQDPGQGLRLIYYSQIVNDFQKGDIAEGYSVSREKKESFPLTVTSAQKNPTAFYLCASSRDRGRTEAFFGQGTRLTVV.